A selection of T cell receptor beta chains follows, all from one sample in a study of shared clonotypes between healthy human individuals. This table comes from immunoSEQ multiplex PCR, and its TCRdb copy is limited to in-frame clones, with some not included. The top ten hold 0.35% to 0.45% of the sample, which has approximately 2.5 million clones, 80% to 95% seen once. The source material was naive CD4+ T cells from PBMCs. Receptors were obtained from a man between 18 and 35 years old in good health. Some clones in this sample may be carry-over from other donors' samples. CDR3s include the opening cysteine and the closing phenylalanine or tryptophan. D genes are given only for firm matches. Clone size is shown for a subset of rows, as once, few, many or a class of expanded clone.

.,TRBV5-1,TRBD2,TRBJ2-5,TGCGCCAGCAGCTTGTACAGCGGGATCAGGGAGACCCAGTACTTC,CASSLYSGIRETQYF
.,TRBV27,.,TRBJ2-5,TGTGCCAGCAGTTTACGGTTTGGGCCGCTGGGGACCCAGTACTTC,CASSLRFGPLGTQYF
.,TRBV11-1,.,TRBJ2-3,TGTGCCAGCAGCTTACTAGTAGATACGCAGTATTTT,CASSLLVDTQYF
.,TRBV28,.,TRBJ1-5,TGTGCCAGCAGCACTCCCGACAGGATCAGTCAGCCCCAGCATTTT,CASSTPDRISQPQHF
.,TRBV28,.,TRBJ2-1,TGTGCCAGCAGTCCCGGGACTCGCGGTAACAATGAGCAGTTCTTC,CASSPGTRGNNEQFF
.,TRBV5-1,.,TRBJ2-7,TGCGCCAGCAGCTCCCATGGGGGCGGGCCGAGCTCCTACGAGCAGTACTTC,CASSSHGGGPSSYEQYF
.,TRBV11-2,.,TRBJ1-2,TGTGCCAGCAGCTCTGGACGGGAGAACTATGGCTACACCTTC,CASSSGRENYGYTF
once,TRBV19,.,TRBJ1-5,TGTGCCAGTAGCCTCCAGGCGGGGATGAGCAATCAGCCCCAGCATTTT,CASSLQAGMSNQPQHF
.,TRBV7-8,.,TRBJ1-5,TGTGCCAGCAGCTTAGAAGGGACTAGGGGCCAGCCCCAGCATTTT,CASSLEGTRGQPQHF
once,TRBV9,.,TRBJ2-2,TGTGCCAGCAGCGCAAACCCGGGAGCCTTCGGCGGGGAGCTGTTTTTT,CASSANPGAFGGELFF
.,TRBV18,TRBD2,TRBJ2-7,TGTGCCAGCTCACCACCAGCCGGGAGGACCTACGAGCAGTACTTC,CASSPPAGRTYEQYF
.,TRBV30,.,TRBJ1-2,TGTGCCTGGAGTGTTGAGCTCTGGGTTCTTGGCTACACCTTC,CAWSVELWVLGYTF
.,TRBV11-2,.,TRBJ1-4,TGTGCCAGCAGCTTAGATCTGTGGGAAAAACTGTTTTTT,CASSLDLWEKLFF
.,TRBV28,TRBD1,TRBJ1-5,TGTGCCTCAGGGGGCGGAATTCAGCCCCAGCATTTT,CASGGGIQPQHF
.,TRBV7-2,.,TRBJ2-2,TGTGCCAGCAGCTTTTCAAACACCGGGGAGCTGTTTTTT,CASSFSNTGELFF
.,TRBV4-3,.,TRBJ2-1,TGCGCCAGCAGCCAAGATCGAAGCTTCGGAGACAATGGGTTCCAGCCCTACAATGAGCAGTTCTTC,CASSQDRSFGDNGFQPYNEQFF
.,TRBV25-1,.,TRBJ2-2,TGTGCCAGCAGTGAATTAGGTTACACCGGGGAGCTGTTTTTT,CASSELGYTGELFF
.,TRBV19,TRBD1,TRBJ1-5,TGTGCCAGTAGTAGGGGACAGGGGGGTCGAAACAATCAGCCCCAGCATTTT,CASSRGQGGRNNQPQHF
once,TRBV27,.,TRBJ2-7,TGTGCCAGCAGTTCCCGACTGGGGCTCACCTACGAGCAGCACTTC,CASSSRLGLTYEQHF